Below, 9 T cell receptor beta chains from the same sample are listed, as sequenced in a study of identifying expanded T cells in peripheral blood. TCRdb's table, derived via immunoSEQ multiplex PCR, lists solely in-frame clones and lacks some. The repertoire holds 85,000 to 95,000 clones, with roughly 90% as singletons. Sequencing was carried out using blood. The receptor source for this set is a person aged 18 to 75 in good health.

CDR3 DNA sequence: TGTGCCAGCAGCGACCAAGAGGGTGAAAAACTGTTTTTT. Translating it yields CASSDQEGEKLFF. This sequence joins TRBV9 and TRBJ1-4; D gene unclear. V lost 3 bases and J 7 bases, leaving 10 bases between the germline ends. Looked up from germline, CDR1 is SGDLS and CDR2 is YYNGEE. The CDR3 length is 13 residues.

This chain uses TRBV20-1 with TRBJ2-5, with TRBD2 matching 7 bases. Unmatched junction bases numbered 3, after V lost 7 bases and J lost 4 bases. Germline lookup yields CDR1 DFQATT and CDR2 SNEGSKA (reference sequence). The CDR3 is 11 residues long. The chain's CDR3 is CSGRLAETQYF. DNA of the CDR3: TGCAGTGGTCGACTAGCAGAGACCCAGTACTTC.

This clone was seen a single time. The CDR3 region is CASSPQGVISYEQYF. CDR3 DNA: TGTGCCAGCAGCCCGCAGGGGGTTATCTCCTACGAGCAGTACTTC. The chain uses TRBV11-2 and TRBJ2-7; 7 bases are a match to TRBD1. Germline V gene lookup returns CDR1 SGHAT and CDR2 FQNNGV. The ends lost 5 bases at V and 0 bases at J; junction bases unmatched: 7. The CDR3 extends over 15 amino acids. Full variable domain (outside the CDR3, taken from reference TRBV11-2 and TRBJ2-7): EAGVAQSPRYKIIEKRQSVAFWCNPISGHATLYWYQQILGQGPKLLIQFQNNGVVDDSQLPKDRFSAERLKGVDSTLKIQPAKLEDSAVYLCASSPQGVISYEQYFGPGTRLTVT.

The chain employs TRBV19 and TRBJ2-7; TRBD1 aligns across 7 bases. CDR1 is LNHDA and CDR2 is SQIVND in the germline V gene (reference sequence). The J segment lost 0 bases and the V segment lost 5 bases, leaving 4 bases of the junction unmatched. The CDR3 runs to 14 residues. CDR3 bases: TGTGCCAGTAGTCTAAGACAGGGCTCCTACGAGCAGTACTTC. Translated: CASSLRQGSYEQYF.

The chain carries TRBV5-1 and TRBJ2-7; D is ambiguous. This CDR3 is built from 14 residues. V shed 2 bases and J shed 1 base, with 10 bases lying between them. Germline CDR1 is SGHRS and CDR2 is YFSETQ. The CDR3 region is CASSFTGGSYEQYF. CDR3 sequence (DNA): TGCGCCAGCAGCTTTACTGGCGGTTCCTACGAGCAGTACTTC.

This rearrangement joins TRBV19 to TRBJ2-7; D remains ambiguous. CDR1 LNHDA and CDR2 SQIVND come from the germline V gene (reference sequence). Trimming pared 0 bases from V and 12 bases from J, leaving 18 bases between. CDR3 size: 14 residues. CDR3 coding DNA: TGTGCCAGTAGTATAGAGGGTTTCGGTGATGTGATGTACTTC. Amino acid sequence: CASSIEGFGDVMYF.

The chain combines TRBV7-8 with TRBJ2-7, with unresolved D. The V end lost 4 bases, the J end lost 3 bases, and 7 bases lay between the germline ends. The CDR3 covers 12 residues. The germline V gene has CDR1 SGHVS and CDR2 FQNEAQ. The CDR3: CASSSLGYEQYF. CDR3 nucleotide sequence: TGTGCCAGCAGCTCGCTAGGCTACGAGCAGTACTTC.

The chain carries TRBV7-6 and TRBJ1-2; possibly TRBD1 for D (5 bases). There are 13 residues in the CDR3. The V end lost 6 bases, the J end lost 4 bases, and 12 bases lay between the germline ends. Germline lookup yields CDR1 SGHVS and CDR2 FNYEAQ. CDR3 DNA sequence: TGTGCCAGCAGTCGGGACCGAACCTATGGCTACACCTTC. It yields the protein CASSRDRTYGYTF.

The CDR3 DNA is TGCAGCGTTGGACTAGCGGGAAATGAGCAGTTCTTC. Protein product: CSVGLAGNEQFF. The chain carries TRBV29-1 and TRBJ2-1; 11 nucleotides line up with TRBD2. The junction had 0 bases not matched to a gene; V was cut back by 4 bases and J by 7 bases. This CDR3 comprises 12 residues. CDR1 and CDR2 from the germline V gene are SQVTM and ANQGSEA.